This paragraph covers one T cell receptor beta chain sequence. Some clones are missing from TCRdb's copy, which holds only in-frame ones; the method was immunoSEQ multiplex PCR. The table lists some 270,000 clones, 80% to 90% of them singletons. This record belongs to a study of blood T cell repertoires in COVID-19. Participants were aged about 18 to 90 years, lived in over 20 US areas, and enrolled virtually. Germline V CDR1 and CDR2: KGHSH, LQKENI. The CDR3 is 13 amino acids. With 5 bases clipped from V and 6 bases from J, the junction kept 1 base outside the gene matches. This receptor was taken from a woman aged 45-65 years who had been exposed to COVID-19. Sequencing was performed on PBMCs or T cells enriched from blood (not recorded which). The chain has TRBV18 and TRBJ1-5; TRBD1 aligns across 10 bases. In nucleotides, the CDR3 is TGTGCCAGCTCAAGGGACAGGGGTCAGCCCCAGCATTTT. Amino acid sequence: CASSRDRGQPQHF.